A selection of T cell receptor beta chains follows, all from one sample in a study of human T cells and chemical hapten exposure. TCRdb called the RACE reads again in MiXCR, with one record for every CDR3 protein. In the table there are about 64,000 distinct CDR3 sequences, 11% of which are singletons. This sample comprised whole blood, obtained in connection with sensitization to the hapten diphenylcyclopropenone (DPC). These TCRs come from a woman aged 35 to 49 with alopecia areata. Some clones in this sample may be carry-over from other donors' samples. Both conserved end residues are part of each CDR3. The D gene is left open where the match is weak. Clone size is not always given. Where it is, it says once, few, many or a class for expanded clones.

V: TRBV5-1; J: TRBJ2-3; D: TRBD2; size: many; CDR3: CASSLEGGSQTDTQYF; DNA: TGCGCCAGCAGCTTGGAAGGCGGGAGTCAAACAGATACGCAGTATTTT
V: TRBV20-1; J: TRBJ1-4; D: -; size: many; CDR3: CSASIWRGRDEKLFF; DNA: TGCAGTGCTAGCATCTGGCGGGGGCGAGATGAAAAACTGTTTTTT
V: TRBV14; J: TRBJ2-7; D: -; size: many; CDR3: CASSPFPTGTYEQYF; DNA: TGTGCCAGCAGCCCATTCCCCACCGGGACCTACGAGCAGTACTTC
V: TRBV5-4; J: TRBJ2-1; D: -; size: -; CDR3: CASSLGPSAEFF; DNA: TGTGCCAGCAGCTTGGGCCCTAGCGCAGAGTTCTTC
V: TRBV29-1; J: TRBJ2-1; D: TRBD1; size: many; CDR3: CSAATGGYNEQFF; DNA: TGCAGCGCAGCGACAGGGGGCTACAATGAGCAGTTCTTC
V: TRBV7-9; J: TRBJ2-5; D: -; size: few; CDR3: CASSLSGVQETQYF; DNA: TGTGCCAGCAGCTTGTCCGGGGTTCAAGAGACCCAGTACTTC
V: TRBV20-1; J: TRBJ1-2; D: -; size: many; CDR3: CSASGHWDTNYGYTF; DNA: TGCAGTGCTAGTGGGCACTGGGACACGAACTATGGCTACACCTTC
V: TRBV6-5; J: TRBJ1-4; D: -; size: few; CDR3: CASSYGQGNEKLFF; DNA: TGTGCCAGCAGTTACGGGCAGGGGAATGAAAAACTGTTTTTT
V: TRBV2; J: TRBJ2-2; D: -; size: -; CDR3: CASSHPQQNTGELFF; DNA: TGTGCCAGCAGCCACCCCCAACAGAACACCGGGGAGCTGTTTTTT
V: TRBV30; J: TRBJ2-7; D: -; size: -; CDR3: CAWDEAGHEQYF; DNA: TGTGCCTGGGACGAGGCAGGCCACGAGCAGTACTTC
V: TRBV30; J: TRBJ1-1; D: -; size: many; CDR3: CAWSVRAVNTEAFF; DNA: TGTGCCTGGAGTGTTCGGGCGGTGAACACTGAAGCTTTCTTT
V: TRBV9; J: TRBJ2-2; D: -; size: -; CDR3: CASSGTGDNTGELFF; DNA: TGTGCCAGCAGCGGCACCGGGGACAACACCGGGGAGCTGTTTTTT
V: TRBV6-2/TRBV6-3; J: TRBJ2-1; D: -; size: -; CDR3: CASSYPQGPEQFF; DNA: TGTGCCAGCAGTTACCCGCAGGGCCCTGAGCAGTTCTTC
V: TRBV29-1; J: TRBJ1-5; D: -; size: many; CDR3: CSVGQVPNQPQHF; DNA: TGCAGCGTTGGGCAGGTACCCAATCAGCCCCAGCATTTT
V: TRBV20-1; J: TRBJ2-3; D: TRBD2; size: -; CDR3: CRASSGLKQYF; DNA: TGCAGAGCCTCTAGCGGCCTCAAGCAGTATTTT
V: TRBV6-6; J: TRBJ1-6; D: -; size: -; CDR3: CASSPNPGTPNSPLHF; DNA: TGTGCCAGCAGCCCTAACCCAGGGACACCTAATTCACCCCTCCACTTT
V: TRBV7-2; J: TRBJ1-1; D: TRBD1; size: -; CDR3: CASSLLPGQGNTEAFF; DNA: TGTGCCAGCAGCCTCCTACCGGGACAGGGGAACACTGAAGCTTTCTTT
V: TRBV2; J: TRBJ2-7; D: TRBD2; size: -; CDR3: CASSPSGLAGVGEQYF; DNA: TGTGCCAGCAGTCCCTCCGGACTAGCGGGGGTAGGCGAGCAGTACTTC
V: TRBV29-1; J: TRBJ1-1; D: TRBD1; size: few; CDR3: CSSRDRVNTEAFF; DNA: TGCAGCTCGAGGGACAGGGTGAACACTGAAGCTTTCTTT
V: TRBV5-1; J: TRBJ2-3; D: TRBD1; size: many; CDR3: CASSLGGLTGSDTQYF; DNA: TGCGCCAGCAGCTTGGGCGGCCTGACAGGGTCAGATACGCAGTATTTT
V: TRBV5-4; J: TRBJ2-1; D: TRBD2; size: -; CDR3: CASSLKSSGRGNNEQFF; DNA: TGTGCCAGCAGCTTGAAGTCTAGCGGGAGGGGGAACAATGAGCAGTTCTTC
V: TRBV27; J: TRBJ2-2; D: -; size: few; CDR3: CASRGLAGELFF; DNA: TGTGCCAGCCGTGGGTTGGCCGGGGAGCTGTTTTTT
V: TRBV7-2; J: TRBJ1-5; D: -; size: -; CDR3: CASSLNLDQPQHF; DNA: TGTGCCAGCAGCTTAAACCTGGATCAGCCCCAGCATTTT
V: TRBV5-6; J: TRBJ2-2; D: TRBD2; size: many; CDR3: CASSLRTSGFTGELFF; DNA: TGTGCCAGCAGCTTAAGGACTAGCGGCTTCACCGGGGAGCTGTTTTTT
V: TRBV10-2; J: TRBJ1-1; D: -; size: -; CDR3: CATWRSGSTEAFF; DNA: TGCGCCACCTGGAGATCGGGGAGCACTGAAGCTTTCTTT
V: TRBV7-9; J: TRBJ2-4; D: TRBD1; size: -; CDR3: CASSPGQGNIQYF; DNA: TGTGCCAGCAGCCCCGGACAGGGTAACATTCAGTACTTC
V: TRBV2; J: TRBJ2-4; D: -; size: few; CDR3: CASSDGGIAKNIQYF; DNA: TGTGCCAGCAGTGATGGAGGGATAGCCAAAAACATTCAGTACTTC
V: TRBV7-2; J: TRBJ2-7; D: -; size: many; CDR3: CASSQRGVSYEQYF; DNA: TGTGCCAGCAGCCAAAGGGGGGTCTCCTACGAGCAGTACTTC
V: TRBV19; J: TRBJ1-4; D: -; size: few; CDR3: CASSRVNEKLFF; DNA: TGTGCCAGTAGTCGGGTTAATGAAAAACTGTTTTTT
V: TRBV20-1; J: TRBJ2-3; D: TRBD2; size: few; CDR3: CSARLGLAGEGVNTDTQYF; DNA: TGCAGTGCTAGACTCGGACTAGCGGGAGAAGGGGTCAACACAGATACGCAGTATTTT
V: TRBV7-9; J: TRBJ2-5; D: -; size: -; CDR3: CASSLQQAWSGGETQYF; DNA: TGTGCCAGCAGCTTACAACAGGCTTGGTCCGGTGGAGAGACCCAGTACTTC
V: TRBV7-2; J: TRBJ2-5; D: -; size: many; CDR3: CASRFRGRYQETQYF; DNA: TGTGCCAGCAGATTTCGGGGACGGTACCAAGAGACCCAGTACTTC
V: TRBV9; J: TRBJ2-7; D: -; size: many; CDR3: CASSRGQGAYEQYF; DNA: TGTGCCAGCAGCCGGGGGCAGGGAGCCTACGAGCAGTACTTC
V: TRBV27; J: TRBJ2-7; D: TRBD2; size: many; CDR3: CASSLTSGAFHEQYF; DNA: TGTGCCAGCAGCTTGACTAGCGGGGCCTTTCACGAGCAGTACTTC
V: TRBV20-1; J: TRBJ2-7; D: -; size: many; CDR3: CSARVVYEQYF; DNA: TGCAGTGCTAGAGTGGTCTACGAGCAGTACTTC